The rows below give T cell receptor beta chains drawn from one sample of a study of human T cells and chemical hapten exposure. Via MiXCR, TCRdb re-called the RACE reads, giving one row per CDR3 protein. The data hold 100,000 or so distinct CDR3 sequences, with less than 40% observed a single time. Sequenced here: whole blood, sampled in connection with sensitization to the hapten diphenylcyclopropenone (DPC). These receptors were obtained from a man aged 40-50 years with alopecia areata. Some clones in this sample may be carry-over from other donors' samples. The CDR3 runs from the conserved cysteine through the conserved F or W. D genes are given only for firm matches. Not all rows give a size; the values are once, few, many and, for expanded clones, a class.

>17|NA|NA|TRBJ1-3|TRBV7-9
CASSLTGHATSGNTIYF
TGTGCCAGCAGCTTAACGGGTCATGCTACCTCTGGAAACACCATATATTTT
>13|few|TRBD2|TRBJ2-3|TRBV10-3
CAMTSGDTDTQYF
TGTGCCATGACTAGCGGGGACACAGATACGCAGTATTTT
>14|few|NA|TRBJ2-6|TRBV7-2
CASSLDSGANVLTF
TGTGCCAGCAGCCTAGATTCTGGGGCCAACGTCCTGACTTTC
>14|few|NA|TRBJ1-2|TRBV7-2
CASSLTTANYGYTF
TGTGCCAGCAGCTTAACCACAGCGAACTATGGCTACACCTTC
>15|few|NA|TRBJ2-7|TRBV5-1
CASSFTGHSSYEQYF
TGCGCCAGCAGCTTCACAGGGCATAGCTCCTACGAGCAGTACTTC
>16|NA|NA|TRBJ2-3|TRBV19
CASSPQDRSKTDTQYF
TGTGCCAGTAGTCCCCAGGACAGATCGAAAACAGATACGCAGTATTTT
>17|once|NA|TRBJ2-6|TRBV3-1
CASSQQVQSSGANVLTF
TGTGCCAGCAGCCAACAGGTCCAGAGCTCTGGGGCCAACGTCCTGACTTTC
>14|NA|NA|TRBJ1-1|TRBV20-1
CSAREGQKNTEAFF
TGCAGTGCTAGAGAGGGACAAAAGAACACTGAAGCTTTCTTT
>15|few|TRBD1|TRBJ2-7|TRBV27
CASSSGQGFAYEQYF
TGTGCCAGCAGTTCGGGACAGGGTTTCGCCTACGAGCAGTACTTC
>14|once|TRBD2|TRBJ2-1|TRBV11-2
CASSLVLAGREQFF
TGTGCCAGCAGCTTAGTTCTAGCGGGACGTGAGCAGTTCTTC
>14|NA|TRBD2|TRBJ2-3|TRBV29-1
CSVETSGGTDTQYF
TGCAGCGTTGAGACTAGCGGCGGCACAGATACGCAGTATTTT
>13|NA|NA|TRBJ1-4|TRBV28
CASRGQSNEKLFF
TGTGCCAGCCGTGGGCAGAGTAATGAAAAACTGTTTTTT
>12|few|NA|TRBJ2-6|TRBV20-1
CSATSGANVLTF
TGCAGTGCTACCTCTGGGGCCAACGTCCTGACTTTC
>11|NA|NA|TRBJ2-1|TRBV28
CASSLGAGQFF
TGTGCCAGCAGTTTAGGTGCAGGGCAGTTCTTC